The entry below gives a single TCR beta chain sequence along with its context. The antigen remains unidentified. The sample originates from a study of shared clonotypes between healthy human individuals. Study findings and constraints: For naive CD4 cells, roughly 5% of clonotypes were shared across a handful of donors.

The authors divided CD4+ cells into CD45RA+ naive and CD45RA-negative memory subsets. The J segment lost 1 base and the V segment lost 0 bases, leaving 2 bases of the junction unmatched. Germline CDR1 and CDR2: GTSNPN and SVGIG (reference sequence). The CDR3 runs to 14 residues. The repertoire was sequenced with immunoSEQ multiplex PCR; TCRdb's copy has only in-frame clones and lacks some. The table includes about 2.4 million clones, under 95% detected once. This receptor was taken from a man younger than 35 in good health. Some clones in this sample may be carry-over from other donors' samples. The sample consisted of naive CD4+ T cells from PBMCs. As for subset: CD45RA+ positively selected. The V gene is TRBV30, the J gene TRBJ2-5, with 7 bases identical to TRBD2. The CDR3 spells CAWSVSSGQETQYF. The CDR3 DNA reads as TGTGCCTGGAGTGTTTCTAGCGGCCAAGAGACCCAGTACTTC.